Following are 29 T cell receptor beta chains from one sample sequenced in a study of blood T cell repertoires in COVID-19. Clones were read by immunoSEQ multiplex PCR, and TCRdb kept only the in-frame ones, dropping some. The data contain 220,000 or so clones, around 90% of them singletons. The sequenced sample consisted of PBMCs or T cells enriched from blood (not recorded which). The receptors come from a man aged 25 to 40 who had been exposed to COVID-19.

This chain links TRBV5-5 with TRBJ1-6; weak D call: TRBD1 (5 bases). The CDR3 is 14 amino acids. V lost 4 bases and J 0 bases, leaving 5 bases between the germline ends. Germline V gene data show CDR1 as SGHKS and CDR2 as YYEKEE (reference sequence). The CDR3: CASSRGSYNSPLHF. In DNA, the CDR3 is TGTGCCAGCAGCAGGGGCTCCTATAATTCACCCCTCCACTTT.

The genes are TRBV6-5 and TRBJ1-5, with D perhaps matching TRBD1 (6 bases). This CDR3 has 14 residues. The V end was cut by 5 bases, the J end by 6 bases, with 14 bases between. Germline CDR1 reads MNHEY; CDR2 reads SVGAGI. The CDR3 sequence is CASSISGDTQPQHF. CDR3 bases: TGTGCCAGCAGTATCTCAGGGGACACTCAGCCCCAGCATTTT.

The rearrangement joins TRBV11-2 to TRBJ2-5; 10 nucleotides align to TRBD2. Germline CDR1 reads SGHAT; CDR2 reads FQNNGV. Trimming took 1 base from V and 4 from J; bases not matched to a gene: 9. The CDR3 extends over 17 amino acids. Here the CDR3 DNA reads TGTGCCAGCAGCTTAGGGGCTAGCGGGGGCCGAGGAGAGACCCAGTACTTC. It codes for CASSLGASGGRGETQYF. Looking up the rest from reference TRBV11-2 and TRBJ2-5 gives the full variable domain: EAGVAQSPRYKIIEKRQSVAFWCNPISGHATLYWYQQILGQGPKLLIQFQNNGVVDDSQLPKDRFSAERLKGVDSTLKIQPAKLEDSAVYLCASSLGASGGRGETQYFGPGTRLLVL.

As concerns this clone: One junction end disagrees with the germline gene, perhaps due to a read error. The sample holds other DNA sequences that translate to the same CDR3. The CDR3 is CASNLAGALLTGELFF. In DNA, the CDR3 is TGTGCCAGCAACCTAGCGGGGGCCCTACTAACCGGGGAGTTGTTTTTT. V and J are TRBV7-2 and TRBJ2-2; 10 bases match TRBD2. This CDR3 comprises 16 residues. Germline V CDR1 and CDR2: SGHTA, FQGNSA.

The CDR3 DNA is TGCGCCAGCAGCTTGAGGGGAGCGGGACGCCAGAACTATGGCTACACCTTC. It is translated as CASSLRGAGRQNYGYTF. V is TRBV5-1 and J is TRBJ1-2, with D perhaps matching TRBD1 (5 bases). This CDR3 has 17 amino acids. V was clipped by 1 base and J by 2 bases, with 18 bases between them. Germline values: CDR1 SGHRS, CDR2 YFSETQ.

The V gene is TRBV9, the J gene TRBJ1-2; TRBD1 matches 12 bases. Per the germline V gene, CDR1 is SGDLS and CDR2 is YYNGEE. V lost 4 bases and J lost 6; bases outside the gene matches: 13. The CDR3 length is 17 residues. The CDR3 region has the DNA TGTGCCAGCAGCCTCCGGGACAGGGGGCAACTAAACGATGGCTACACCTTC. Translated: CASSLRDRGQLNDGYTF.

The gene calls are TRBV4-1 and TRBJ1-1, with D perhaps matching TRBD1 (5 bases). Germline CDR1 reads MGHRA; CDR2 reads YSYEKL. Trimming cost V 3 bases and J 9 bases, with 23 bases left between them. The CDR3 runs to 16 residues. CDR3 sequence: CASSHEPRTTRGKAFF. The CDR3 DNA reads TGCGCCAGCAGCCACGAGCCCCGGACCACTCGGGGGAAAGCTTTCTTT.

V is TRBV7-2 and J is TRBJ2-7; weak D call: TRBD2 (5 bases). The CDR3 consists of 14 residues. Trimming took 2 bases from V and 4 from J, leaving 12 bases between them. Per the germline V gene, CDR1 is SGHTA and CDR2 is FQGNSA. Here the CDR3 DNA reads TGTGCCAGCAGCTTAAACGGGGTTACTTACGAGCAGTACTTC. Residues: CASSLNGVTYEQYF.

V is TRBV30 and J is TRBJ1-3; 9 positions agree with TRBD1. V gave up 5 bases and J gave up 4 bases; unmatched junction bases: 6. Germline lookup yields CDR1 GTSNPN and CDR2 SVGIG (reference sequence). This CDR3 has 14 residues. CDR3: CAWVQGAGGNTIYF. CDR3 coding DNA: TGTGCCTGGGTACAGGGGGCGGGAGGAAACACCATATATTTT.

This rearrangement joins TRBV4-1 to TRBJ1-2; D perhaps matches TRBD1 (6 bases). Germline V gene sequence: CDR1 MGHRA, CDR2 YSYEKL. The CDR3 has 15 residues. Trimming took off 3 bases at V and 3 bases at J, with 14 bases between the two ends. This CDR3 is CASSQTKTGDYGYTF. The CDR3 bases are TGCGCCAGCAGCCAGACTAAGACAGGCGACTATGGCTACACCTTC.

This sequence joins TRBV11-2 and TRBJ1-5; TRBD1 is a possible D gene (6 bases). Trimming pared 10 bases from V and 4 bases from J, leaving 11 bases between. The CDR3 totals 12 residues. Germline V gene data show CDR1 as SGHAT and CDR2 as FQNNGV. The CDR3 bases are TGTGCCAAACCACAGGGAAATCAGCCCCAGCATTTT. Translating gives CAKPQGNQPQHF.

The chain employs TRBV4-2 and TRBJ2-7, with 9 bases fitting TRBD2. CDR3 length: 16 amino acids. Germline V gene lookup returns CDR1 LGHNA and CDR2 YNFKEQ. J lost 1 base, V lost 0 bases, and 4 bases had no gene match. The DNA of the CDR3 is TGTGCCAGCAGCCAAGACCGCGGGGGGGGGTCCTACGAGCAGTACTTC. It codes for CASSQDRGGGSYEQYF.

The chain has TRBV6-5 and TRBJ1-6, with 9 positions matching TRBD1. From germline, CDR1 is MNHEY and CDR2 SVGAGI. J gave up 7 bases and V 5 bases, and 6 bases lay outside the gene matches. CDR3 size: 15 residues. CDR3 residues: CASSHRTGENSPLHF. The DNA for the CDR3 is TGTGCCAGCAGTCATAGGACAGGGGAGAATTCACCCCTCCACTTT.

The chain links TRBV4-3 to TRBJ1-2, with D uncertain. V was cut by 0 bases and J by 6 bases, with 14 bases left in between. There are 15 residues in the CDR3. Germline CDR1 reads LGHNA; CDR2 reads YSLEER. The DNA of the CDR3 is TGCGCCAGCAGCCAAGATCGTGGTCAACATCATGGCTACACCTTC. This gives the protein CASSQDRGQHHGYTF.

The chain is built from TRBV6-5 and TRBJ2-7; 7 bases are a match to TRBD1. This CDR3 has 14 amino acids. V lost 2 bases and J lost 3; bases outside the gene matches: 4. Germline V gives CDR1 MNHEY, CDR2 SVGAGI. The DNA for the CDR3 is TGTGCCAGCAGTTACGGGACAGCAAACTACGAGCAGTACTTC. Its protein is CASSYGTANYEQYF.

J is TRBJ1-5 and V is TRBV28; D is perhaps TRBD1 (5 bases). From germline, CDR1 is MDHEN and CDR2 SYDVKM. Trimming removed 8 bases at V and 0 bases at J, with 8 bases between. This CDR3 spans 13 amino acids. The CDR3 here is CASGGDSNQPQHF. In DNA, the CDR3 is TGTGCCAGCGGAGGGGATAGCAATCAGCCCCAGCATTTT.

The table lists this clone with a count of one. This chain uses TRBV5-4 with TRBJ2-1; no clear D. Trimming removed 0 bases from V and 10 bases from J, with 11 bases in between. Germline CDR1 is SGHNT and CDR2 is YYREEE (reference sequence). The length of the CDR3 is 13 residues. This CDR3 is CASSLGGGKEQFF. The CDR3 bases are TGTGCCAGCAGCTTGGGAGGTGGCAAGGAGCAGTTCTTC.

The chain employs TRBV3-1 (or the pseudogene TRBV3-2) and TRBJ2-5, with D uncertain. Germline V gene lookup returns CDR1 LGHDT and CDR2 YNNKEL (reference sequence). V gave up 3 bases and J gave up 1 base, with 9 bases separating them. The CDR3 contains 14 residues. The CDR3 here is CASSHRGGQETQYF. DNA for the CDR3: TGTGCCAGCAGCCACCGCGGCGGCCAAGAGACCCAGTACTTC.

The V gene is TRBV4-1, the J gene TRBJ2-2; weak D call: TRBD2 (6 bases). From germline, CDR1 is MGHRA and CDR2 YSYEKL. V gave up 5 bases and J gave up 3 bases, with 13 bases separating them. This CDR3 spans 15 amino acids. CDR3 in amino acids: CASSFRDSYTGELFF. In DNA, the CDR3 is TGCGCCAGCAGCTTTAGGGACTCCTACACCGGGGAGCTGTTTTTT.

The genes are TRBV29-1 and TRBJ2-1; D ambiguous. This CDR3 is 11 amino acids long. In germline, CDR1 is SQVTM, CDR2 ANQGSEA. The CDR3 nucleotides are TGCGGTCTAGTCTCCTACAATGAGCAGTTCTTC. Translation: CGLVSYNEQFF.

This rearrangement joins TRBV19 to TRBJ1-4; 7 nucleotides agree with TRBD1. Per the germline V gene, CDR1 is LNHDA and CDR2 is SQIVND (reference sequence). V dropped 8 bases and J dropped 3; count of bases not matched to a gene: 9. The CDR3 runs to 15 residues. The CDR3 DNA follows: TGTGCCAGTTCCGCCTACAGGGGCCCTAATGAAAAACTGTTTTTT. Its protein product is CASSAYRGPNEKLFF.

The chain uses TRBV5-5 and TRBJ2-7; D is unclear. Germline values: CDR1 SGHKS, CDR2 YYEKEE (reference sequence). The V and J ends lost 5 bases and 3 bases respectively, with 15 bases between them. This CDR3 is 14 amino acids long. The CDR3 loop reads CASSSDPRLYEQYF. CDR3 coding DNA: TGTGCCAGCAGTTCCGACCCCCGACTCTACGAGCAGTACTTC.

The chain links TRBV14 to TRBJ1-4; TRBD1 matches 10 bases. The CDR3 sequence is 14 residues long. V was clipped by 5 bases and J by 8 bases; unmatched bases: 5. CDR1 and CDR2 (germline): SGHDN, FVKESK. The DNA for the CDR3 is TGTGCCAGCAGCTTCCGGGACAGGGGCGAAAAACTGTTTTTT. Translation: CASSFRDRGEKLFF.

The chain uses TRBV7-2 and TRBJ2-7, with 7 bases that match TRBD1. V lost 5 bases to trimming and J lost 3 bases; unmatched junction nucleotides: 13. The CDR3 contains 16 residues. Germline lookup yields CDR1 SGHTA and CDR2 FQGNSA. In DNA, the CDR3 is TGTGCCAGCAGCACGGGACAGCGCGAACTCGACTACGAGCAGTACTTC. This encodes CASSTGQRELDYEQYF.

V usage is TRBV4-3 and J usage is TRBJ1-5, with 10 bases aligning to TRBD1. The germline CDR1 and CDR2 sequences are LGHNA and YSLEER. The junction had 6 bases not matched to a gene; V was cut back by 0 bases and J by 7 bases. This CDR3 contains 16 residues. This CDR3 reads CASSQDRQGAGQPQHF. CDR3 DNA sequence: TGCGCCAGCAGCCAAGACCGACAGGGGGCCGGGCAGCCCCAGCATTTT.

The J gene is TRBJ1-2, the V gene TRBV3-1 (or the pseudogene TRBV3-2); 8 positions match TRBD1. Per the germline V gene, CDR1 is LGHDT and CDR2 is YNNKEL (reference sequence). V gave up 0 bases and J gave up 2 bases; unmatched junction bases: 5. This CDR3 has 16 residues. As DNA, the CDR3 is TGTGCCAGCAGCCAAGAGGGTCACAGGGGGAACTATGGCTACACCTTC. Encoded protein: CASSQEGHRGNYGYTF.

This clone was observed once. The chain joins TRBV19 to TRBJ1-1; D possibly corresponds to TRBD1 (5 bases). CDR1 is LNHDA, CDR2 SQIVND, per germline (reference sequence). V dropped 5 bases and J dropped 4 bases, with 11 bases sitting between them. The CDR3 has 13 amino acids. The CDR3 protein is CASSGTLGTEAFF. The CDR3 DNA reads TGTGCCAGTAGTGGGACTTTGGGCACTGAAGCTTTCTTT. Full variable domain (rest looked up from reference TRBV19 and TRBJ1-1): DGGITQSPKYLFRKEGQNVTLSCEQNLNHDAMYWYRQDPGQGLRLIYYSQIVNDFQKGDIAEGYSVSREKKESFPLTVTSAQKNPTAFYLCASSGTLGTEAFFGQGTRLTVV.

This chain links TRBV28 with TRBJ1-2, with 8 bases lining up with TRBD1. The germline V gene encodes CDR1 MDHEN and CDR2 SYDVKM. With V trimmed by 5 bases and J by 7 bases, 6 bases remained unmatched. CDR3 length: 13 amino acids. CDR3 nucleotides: TGTGCCAGCAGTCGAGACAGGGGAGGTGGCTACACCTTC. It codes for CASSRDRGGGYTF.

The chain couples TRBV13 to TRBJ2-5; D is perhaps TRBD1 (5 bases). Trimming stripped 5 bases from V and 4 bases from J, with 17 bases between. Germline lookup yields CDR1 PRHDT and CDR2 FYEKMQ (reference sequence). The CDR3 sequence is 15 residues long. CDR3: CASSRSLTVPETQYF. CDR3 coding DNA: TGTGCCAGCAGCAGATCATTGACAGTACCAGAGACCCAGTACTTC. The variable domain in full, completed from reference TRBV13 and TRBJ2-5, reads AAGVIQSPRHLIKEKRETATLKCYPIPRHDTVYWYQQGPGQDPQFLISFYEKMQSDKGSIPDRFSAQQFSDYHSELNMSSLELGDSALYFCASSRSLTVPETQYFGPGTRLLVL.